A single T cell receptor (beta chain) is shown here with its context. What antigen it recognizes has not been identified. Base qualities are missing; no much larger clone stands one base away. The library relied on the immunoSEQ multiplex PCR assay. The multiplex PCR relied on a mix of 60 forward primers for TCR Vbeta segments and 13 reverse primers for TCR Jbeta segments. A multiplex PCR assay on genomic DNA amplified the CDR3 region of rearranged TCR beta genes. Amplified TCR beta libraries were sequenced as 87-base-pair reads on the Illumina HiSeq System. In the original analysis: Across the 500 to 750 repertoires, a later analysis counted about 81 million unique TCR beta chains, approximately 12 million of which were shared by at least two donors. A nearest-neighbor algorithm error-corrected the raw reads and collapsed the reads into unique sequences, merging closely related sequences to remove PCR and sequencing errors. CDR3 sequences were aligned to IMGT reference sequences to assign V, D and J gene segments. For a sequence to be retained, a match of at least six nucleotides was required to both a V gene segment and a J gene segment. A rearrangement counted as productive if the CDR3 had no stop codons and remained in frame with V and J, and every other rearrangement counted as non-productive. Following IMGT convention, CDR3 was defined as the stretch from the second conserved V-encoded cysteine to the conserved J-encoded phenylalanine. The earlier analysis of fewer than 750 of the donors excluded sequences that lacked an unambiguous match to a single V gene segment. An earlier analysis of several hundred of the donors called V segments functional above 56.7% productive rearrangements and segregating when the between-donor standard deviation exceeded 5%. A statistical classification framework was developed to diagnose cytomegalovirus status using the catalog of TCR beta chain sequences. In a later analysis, V and J genes were assigned by comparing TCR nucleotide sequences against IMGT/GENE-DB human TR gene sequences. The TCRdist pipeline was used in a later analysis to assign CDR3 sequences and most-parsimonious VDJ recombination scenarios. In a later analysis, each TCR beta chain was defined by its CDR3 amino acid sequence together with its V-gene family, and reads lacking a unique V-gene family were excluded. To address suspected cross-contamination and a sequencing artifact, a later analysis removed a few hundred highly shared, low-generation-probability nucleotide sequences. In a later analysis, a clonal expansion index for each public chain was calculated from normalized within-repertoire ranks of inferred template counts. In a later analysis, generation probabilities were computed with a VDJ recombination model fitted to out-of-frame rearrangements, and the resulting probabilities were checked against IGoR. In a later analysis, hypergeometric tests were used to score TCR-TCR, TCR-HLA and TCR-CMV co-occurrence, with a repertoire-size bias correction applied to TCR pairs. A later analysis estimated false discovery rates by permuting HLA or CMV assignments 20 times. A later analysis grouped co-occurring TCRs with DBSCAN, adding TCRdist sequence similarity when clustering within HLA-allele-positive subsets. Co-occurrence clustering excluded repertoires with fewer than 30,000 or more than 120,000 public chains, plus five with anomalous nucleotide sharing. The table comes from immuneACCESS by way of TCRdb, which keeps in-frame sequences with V and J called. Part of the clones is missing from these tables; in studies checked, under half for an unresolved V gene and the rest for unknown reasons. V, J and clone size derive from that table, while D and trimming were established from the DNA sequence. Counted in this sample were about 260,000 clones; about four fifths of them appeared once. Approximately 2% of the sample is in the top ten clones.

The cohort comprised more than 550 healthy bone marrow donors. All cohort members were sampled while nominally healthy, although unrecorded immune exposures were likely present. The donor was CMV seropositive and was included in the group of approximately 300 seropositive cohort members. Each donor provided a peripheral blood sample, and peripheral blood mononuclear cells were used for TCR beta sequencing. Genomic DNA extraction from the blood cell samples was performed with the Qiagen DNeasy Blood Extraction Kit. The entry originates in a study of cytomegalovirus exposure and HLA in healthy donors (dated by TCRdb to about 2017). Looking at the study overall: An earlier analysis of more than 550 of the donors reported under 300 Gb of sequence data and around 100 million unique TCR beta sequences obtained from approximately 180 million T cells. Genome-wide SNP genotypes for about three fifths of the roughly 700 donors were used in a later genetic analysis, which treated that subset as a discovery cohort. The number of typed donors differed by locus: about 620-630 for A, B, C, DRB1 and DQB1; 500 to 550 for DQA1; fewer than 610 for DPA1; and 400 to 480 for DPB1. The study profiled the T cell repertoires of some 610 subjects by immunosequencing and related them to cytomegalovirus serostatus. All discovery cohort repertoires had been generated using a single sequencing platform. Four or five DR-DQ haplotypes were treated as single units for association and clustering because of strong linkage in the cohort. A later analysis re-analyzed previously published TCR beta repertoires from roughly 630 donors and added high-resolution HLA genotyping to study TCR occurrence patterns. Across 398 genotyped donors of the cohort, an average of approximately 200,000 unique TCR beta nucleotide sequences per donor were sequenced, and roughly a sixth of those sequences were non-productive. The study aimed to test whether signatures of past pathogen exposure could be identified by cataloging public T cell receptors. Among the roughly 390 genotyped donors, approximately 77% belonged to the genetic ancestry cluster associated with self-reported Caucasian donors. HLA typing included class I and class II loci at four-digit resolution. An earlier analysis of 500 to 650 of the donors applied high-throughput TCR beta sequencing to assess whether each TCR beta V gene segment acted as functional or pseudogenic. In the later analysis, no new phenotypic data were used to find candidate immune exposures; instead, reliance was placed on TCR beta sequences and their occurrence across donors. To predict cytomegalovirus infection status, the study combined high-throughput TCR immunosequencing, statistical association of individual TCRs with disease status, and machine learning. In addition to the first cohort of several hundred subjects, a separate validation cohort of 120 different subjects was used. About 280 gigabases of sequencing data and roughly 81 million unique TCR sequences made up an early release that covered several hundred HLA-typed donors. Donor age, sex, ethnicity and CMV serostatus were compiled alongside the repertoire data. The research as a whole found: The authors suggested that the approach could potentially be extended to other disease states and immunological phenotypes. Because counts were too low, more than 15 rarely observed V segments, including chromosome 9 orphons, were left out of the earlier analysis of approximately 580 of the donors. A later analysis found that most CMV-associated TCR beta chains appeared HLA-restricted, with HLA associations seemingly driven largely by CMV exposure. In an earlier analysis of more than 500 of the donors, most TCR beta V segments appeared in productive rearrangements about 90% or about 30% of the time, broadly matching IMGT annotations. Compared with equally common non-associated chains, HLA-associated TCR beta chains in a later analysis were more clonally expanded and had lower generation probabilities. At a false discovery rate of 0.05, a later analysis linked around 17,000 TCR beta sequences to specific HLA alleles. Across donors, most TCR sequences were observed very rarely, whereas some public TCRs were present in many individuals. Strong co-occurrence of HLA alleles, especially DR and DQ, made assigning TCR associations to individual alleles difficult. The study listed 150 to 200 TCR beta chains as associated with cytomegalovirus. Roughly uniform sequencing depth across donors was assumed in presence/absence analyses, although this assumption may not hold. In both the original and validation cohorts, the classifier was reported to diagnose cytomegalovirus status with high specificity and sensitivity. Because the 87-base-pair reads could not distinguish some IMGT-functional V segments, including TRBV6-2 and TRBV6-3, those segments were excluded. Linkage disequilibrium might explain the correlated functional status among segregating V segments, but an unknown experimental factor could not be ruled out. V-gene and J-gene trimming of TCR beta chains was associated with a missense DCLRE1C variant in a later genetic analysis, and the association was replicated in an independent cohort. Several of the top co-occurrence clusters appeared to be linked to parvovirus B19, influenza, CMV and Epstein-Barr virus, according to a later analysis. Because HLA typing was unavailable for some donors at each locus, only the typed subset was used in association tests. A few of the identified cytomegalovirus-associated TCR beta chains were confirmed in vitro to be specific for cytomegalovirus antigens. The only immune exposure information available for the cohort was CMV serostatus. A later analysis found that TCR association rates varied across HLA loci, with DRB1 alleles showing the most associated TCRs and HLA-C alleles the fewest. Compared with the roughly 710-donor mean, donors in an Asian-associated ancestry cluster had fewer N-insertions in productive TCRs, according to a later genetic analysis. A further reported finding was that TCR beta sequences accurately predicted the HLA-A and HLA-B alleles for most subjects in the first cohort. The sequencing pipeline was judged likely to have produced a cluster of highly shared sequence variants as a technical artifact. This cohort had only TCR beta chains sequenced, and the lack of alpha or paired-chain data limited which features could be detected.

Reading from cysteine to phenylalanine, the CDR3 counts 15 amino acids. Just the 45-base CDR3 DNA is kept, in frame starting at base 1. Trimming leaves V shorter by 0 bases and J shorter by 5 bases, with the junction holding 9 bases beyond the gene matches. The germline V gene (reference sequence) sets CDR1 to GTSNPN and CDR2 to SVGIG. The chain is assembled from TRBV30 and TRBJ2-7, with 8 central nucleotides matching TRBD1. Sequenced: PBMCs. The clonotype originates from a woman aged 40 to 49 in good health and CMV-seropositive. The CDR3 protein sequence reads: CAWSVEGRGHDEQYF. DNA sequence: TGTGCCTGGAGTGTCGAGGGCAGGGGGCACGACGAGCAGTACTTC.